Presented here are 32 T cell receptor beta chains from one specimen sequenced in a study of Graves' ophthalmopathy and Graves' hyperthyroidism. The authors amplified TCR beta CDR3 regions, and they did so from RNA transcripts for repertoire sequencing. Following a first-round RT-PCR that used HTBI primers, a second-round multiplex PCR was carried out. TCRdb ran MiXCR on the multiplex PCR reads and lists one entry per CDR3 protein. The repertoire consists of hundreds of thousands of distinct CDR3 sequences, with approximately 22% occurring once and the leading ten covering roughly 7.4%. Sequencing was carried out using peripheral blood. These TCRs come from a woman between 18 and 29 years old with stable Graves' hyperthyroidism. Some clones in this sample may be carry-over from other donors' samples.

In its sample, this clonotype was seen many times. The chain links TRBV5-1 to TRBJ1-1; possibly TRBD1 for D (5 bases). Between the trimmed V and J ends, which lost 0 bases and 4 bases, there was a span of 16 bases. Germline loops: CDR1 SGHRS, CDR2 YFSETQ. The CDR3 is 16 residues long. The DNA for the CDR3 is TGCGCCAGCAGCTTGGAGGCAGCTTTGAGGGGCACTGAAGCTTTCTTT. Translation: CASSLEAALRGTEAFF.

This clonotype was observed many times. The rearrangement uses TRBV12-3 or TRBV12-4 and TRBJ2-2, with D possibly being TRBD1 (5 bases). The CDR3 spans 15 residues. The germline V and J ends were trimmed by 4 bases and 0 bases, with 9 bases remaining between them. CDR3 nucleotides: TGTGCCAGCAGTTCCCAGGGCTCGAACACCGGGGAGCTGTTTTTT. Amino acid sequence: CASSSQGSNTGELFF.

The chain recombines TRBV28 with TRBJ1-6, with 7 bases aligning to TRBD1. Unmatched junction bases numbered 13, after V lost 4 bases and J lost 4 bases. The length of the CDR3 is 18 residues. CDR1 and CDR2 (germline): MDHEN, SYDVKM. The CDR3 DNA reads TGTGCCAGCAGTTCCTATGCCGGGACAGTGGGGTATAATTCACCCCTCCACTTT. It translates to CASSSYAGTVGYNSPLHF.

This clonotype was detected a few times. A read error may be the cause here, since a much bigger clone is one base away. The J gene is TRBJ2-5, the V gene TRBV7-2; D ambiguous. The length of the CDR3 is 13 residues. Trimming took 5 bases from V and 4 from J, leaving 11 bases between them. Germline CDR1 reads SGHTA; CDR2 reads FQGNSA. CDR3 DNA: TGTGCCAGCAGCCGACACCGCCCAGAGACCCAGTACTTC. Encoded protein: CASSRHRPETQYF.

This clonotype has ten or more counts. The chain joins TRBV12-3 or TRBV12-4 to TRBJ2-5; 8 bases agree with TRBD2. Trimming cost V 7 bases and J 3 bases; bases outside gene matches: 13. This CDR3 comprises 16 residues. The CDR3 protein is CASTRFWRGVEETQYF. The CDR3 DNA reads TGTGCCAGCACCCGATTCTGGCGGGGGGTTGAAGAGACCCAGTACTTC.

This clonotype turned up a few times. The chain has TRBV5-1 and TRBJ1-1, with 11 positions matching TRBD1. Germline V CDR1 and CDR2: SGHRS, YFSETQ. The CDR3 consists of 14 residues. The junction had 4 bases not matched to a gene; V was cut back by 2 bases and J by 7 bases. The CDR3, as DNA: TGCGCCAGCAGCTTACGGACAGGGGGCAATGAAGCTTTCTTT. It translates to CASSLRTGGNEAFF.

The CDR3 reads CASRRDREFDQPQHF. The CDR3 nucleotides read TGTGCCAGCAGGAGGGACAGGGAGTTTGATCAGCCCCAGCATTTT. The chain has TRBV6-1 and TRBJ1-5, with 9 bases fitting TRBD1. The CDR3 spans 15 residues. CDR1 and CDR2 from the germline V gene are MNHNS and SASEGT. The V gene end was trimmed by 6 bases and the J gene end by 5 bases; junction bases not matched to a gene: 8.

This clonotype was observed a handful of times. The chain links TRBV6-1 to TRBJ1-1; no firm D call. V shed 7 bases and J shed 4 bases, with 13 bases lying between them. This CDR3 has 13 residues. Germline CDR1 is MNHNS and CDR2 is SASEGT. The CDR3 nucleotides read TGTGCCAGCATCCGAGTTTGGGGCACTGAAGCTTTCTTT. It specifies CASIRVWGTEAFF.

The V gene is TRBV2, the J gene TRBJ1-5, with no clear D. The ends were cut back, 3 bases at V and 5 bases at J, with 5 bases in the middle. The CDR3 spans 12 residues. Germline V gene data show CDR1 as SNHLY and CDR2 as FYNNEI. In nucleotides, the CDR3 is TGTGCCAGCAGTGATACGGATCAGCCCCAGCATTTT. It codes for CASSDTDQPQHF. The full variable domain, in which reference TRBV2 and TRBJ1-5 provide the parts outside the CDR3, is EPEVTQTPSHQVTQMGQEVILRCVPISNHLYFYWYRQILGQKVEFLVSFYNNEISEKSEIFDDQFSVERPDGSNFTLKIRSTKLEDSAMYFCASSDTDQPQHFGDGTRLSIL.

The chain uses TRBV6-2 or TRBV6-3 and TRBJ1-3; D may be TRBD1 (5 bases). Trimming took off 7 bases at V and 0 bases at J, with 19 bases between the two ends. CDR1 and CDR2 from the germline V gene are MNHEY and SVGEGT. This CDR3 comprises 17 residues. The CDR3 sequence: CASINGAGITSGNTIYF. As DNA, the CDR3 is TGTGCCAGCATCAACGGGGCAGGGATCACCTCTGGAAACACCATATATTTT.

At least ten counts were recorded for this clonotype. V and J are TRBV5-1 and TRBJ2-7; 10 nucleotides match TRBD2. Trimming cost V 5 bases and J 0 bases; bases outside gene matches: 5. Germline V gives CDR1 SGHRS, CDR2 YFSETQ. The CDR3 is 15 amino acids. The CDR3, as DNA: TGCGCCAGCAGTGAGGGGACTAGCGTCTCCTACGAGCAGTACTTC. The encoded protein is CASSEGTSVSYEQYF.

About this clonotype itself: This sequence may be a read error, since a much larger clone differs from it by one base. The gene calls are TRBV20-1 and TRBJ1-5; D is possibly TRBD1 (6 bases). CDR1 and CDR2 from the germline V gene are DFQATT and SNEGSKA (reference sequence). CDR3 size: 15 residues. CDR3 in DNA: TGCAGTGCTGCCCTCGGACAGATTAGCAATCAGCCCCAGCAGTTT. Residues: CSAALGQISNQPQQF.

This clonotype showed up many times. V gene TRBV7-8 combines with J gene TRBJ1-5; TRBD1 agrees at 10 bases. J gave up 1 base and V 0 bases, and 6 bases lay outside the gene matches. The length of the CDR3 is 18 residues. Germline-derived CDR1 and CDR2 are SGHVS and FQNEAQ. The CDR3 region has the DNA TGTGCCAGCAGCTTAGCGTGGACAGGGGGGGGAAGCAATCAGCCCCAGCATTTT. This gives the protein CASSLAWTGGGSNQPQHF.

This clonotype was counted many times. The CDR3 region has the DNA TGTGCCAGCTCACCGGGCACGGATAGCTATGGCTACACCTTC. This gives the protein CASSPGTDSYGYTF. The chain uses TRBV18 and TRBJ1-2; D gene uncertain. V lost 3 bases and J 4 bases, leaving 12 bases between the germline ends. This CDR3 comprises 14 residues. Germline lookup yields CDR1 KGHSH and CDR2 LQKENI.

This clonotype occurred many times. The rearrangement links TRBV6-1 to TRBJ2-5; TRBD1 is a possible D gene (6 bases). This CDR3 is built from 14 residues. Germline V CDR1 and CDR2: MNHNS, SASEGT. With 5 bases removed from V and 5 bases from J, the gap between germline ends came to 15 bases. This CDR3 reads CASSSRQARETQYF. In DNA, the CDR3 is TGTGCCAGCAGTAGCCGACAGGCGCGGGAGACCCAGTACTTC.

Ten or more counts support this clonotype. The genes are TRBV4-1 and TRBJ1-5; no definite D call. Looked up from germline, CDR1 is MGHRA and CDR2 is YSYEKL. The V gene lost 5 bases and the J gene lost 4 bases, with 12 bases spanning the gap. The CDR3 consists of 14 residues. This chain's CDR3 is CASSFWEKNQPQHF. CDR3 nucleotides: TGCGCCAGCAGCTTCTGGGAAAAAAATCAGCCCCAGCATTTT.

This clonotype was seen a handful of times. This may be a read error: a much more frequent sequence differs by one nucleotide. The chain employs TRBV28 and TRBJ2-5, with 7 bases that match TRBD2. The CDR3 is 15 amino acids. Germline-derived CDR1 and CDR2 are MDHEN and SYDVKM. The CDR3 here is CASSSWEGGRETKYF. The CDR3 region has the DNA TGTGCCAGCAGTTCCTGGGAGGGAGGGCGAGAGACCAAGTACTTC.

This clonotype came up many times. The gene calls are TRBV11-1 and TRBJ1-2; 9 nucleotides agree with TRBD1. Germline V CDR1 and CDR2: SGHAT, FQDESV (reference sequence). Trimming removed 7 bases from V and 7 bases from J; junction bases left unmatched: 16. The CDR3 sequence is 16 residues long. The CDR3 nucleotides are TGTGCCAGCATCAAAACTAACAGGGGGCGGTGGTCTGGCTACACCTTC. It translates to CASIKTNRGRWSGYTF.

This clonotype was seen repeatedly, ten times or more. The chain combines TRBV6-5 with TRBJ2-5; D might be TRBD1 or TRBD2, each matching 9 bases. Trimming took off 4 bases at V and 4 bases at J, with 25 bases between the two ends. Germline CDR1 is MNHEY and CDR2 is SVGAGI. This CDR3 is built from 18 residues. The CDR3 nucleotides are TGTGCCAGCAGTTCCCGGACAGGGGCTAGCGGGGCCAGAGAGACCCAGTACTTC. Its protein product is CASSSRTGASGARETQYF.

V is TRBV11-2 and J is TRBJ2-7; 8 nucleotides align to TRBD2. CDR1 SGHAT and CDR2 FQNNGV come from the germline V gene. CDR3 length equals 15 residues. V lost 6 bases, J lost 3 bases, and 10 bases stayed unmatched. The CDR3 sequence is CASRKPGLGSYEQYF. CDR3 coding DNA: TGTGCCAGCAGGAAGCCGGGACTAGGGAGCTACGAGCAGTACTTC. Full variable domain (outside the CDR3, taken from reference TRBV11-2 and TRBJ2-7): EAGVAQSPRYKIIEKRQSVAFWCNPISGHATLYWYQQILGQGPKLLIQFQNNGVVDDSQLPKDRFSAERLKGVDSTLKIQPAKLEDSAVYLCASRKPGLGSYEQYFGPGTRLTVT.

Only a few counts were recorded for this clonotype. J is TRBJ2-2 and V is TRBV20-1; 9 bases match TRBD1. Germline V lookup: CDR1 DFQATT, CDR2 SNEGSKA (reference sequence). The trim removed 5 bases at V and 5 bases at J, leaving 6 bases unmatched. This CDR3 has 14 residues. Here the CDR3 reads CSAPRQGDTGELFF. CDR3 DNA sequence: TGCAGTGCTCCCCGACAGGGGGATACCGGGGAGCTGTTTTTT.

The rearrangement uses TRBV12-3 or TRBV12-4 and TRBJ2-7, with D perhaps TRBD1 (5 bases). The CDR3 has 13 amino acids. Trimming shortened V by 6 bases and J by 3 bases, and 12 bases separated the two germline ends. The CDR3 sequence: CASSYDQGYEQYF. CDR3 coding DNA: TGTGCCAGCAGCTACGACCAGGGCTACGAGCAGTACTTC.

V and J are TRBV3-1 and TRBJ1-2; D is unresolved. The V gene's germline CDR1 is LGHDT and CDR2 YNNKEL (reference sequence). The CDR3 totals 11 residues. V gave up 3 bases and J gave up 10 bases, with 9 bases separating them. The chain's CDR3 is CASSHVSDYTF. CDR3 in DNA: TGTGCCAGCAGCCATGTGTCTGACTACACCTTC.

This clonotype came up a few times. The V and J genes are TRBV5-1 and TRBJ2-6; the D gene is possibly TRBD1 (6 bases). CDR1 and CDR2 (germline): SGHRS, YFSETQ. CDR3 size: 14 residues. Trimming removed 4 bases at V and 3 bases at J, with 8 bases between. The CDR3 is CASSRTDGANVLTF. The CDR3 bases are TGCGCCAGCAGCAGGACAGATGGGGCCAACGTCCTGACTTTC.

The table lists this clonotype with many counts. The rearrangement links TRBV14 to TRBJ2-5, with D perhaps matching TRBD1 (5 bases). V shed 1 base and J shed 1 base, with 10 bases lying between them. This CDR3 has 15 amino acids. Germline V gene lookup returns CDR1 SGHDN and CDR2 FVKESK. The CDR3 loop reads CASSQGGKSQETQYF. The CDR3 bases are TGTGCCAGCAGCCAAGGGGGCAAAAGCCAAGAGACCCAGTACTTC.

In its sample, this clonotype was seen a few times. The chain has TRBV7-2 and TRBJ1-2; TRBD1 is a possible D gene (5 bases). The CDR3 covers 14 residues. The V end was cut by 3 bases, the J end by 6 bases, with 14 bases between. Per germline, CDR1 SGHTA and CDR2 FQGNSA. The CDR3 protein is CASSLAQGENGYTF. In DNA form, the CDR3 reads TGTGCCAGCAGCTTGGCGCAGGGAGAAAATGGCTACACCTTC.

Concerning this clonotype: A much larger clone sits a single nucleotide away, making a read error possible. The conserved closing phenylalanine or tryptophan is absent in this CDR3, likely reflecting a read error. The gene calls are TRBV12-3 or TRBV12-4 and TRBJ2-5, with D maybe TRBD2 (5 bases). The CDR3 totals 14 residues. The V and J ends lost 6 bases and 2 bases respectively, with 13 bases between them. The CDR3, as DNA: TGTGCCAGCAGCCAAGAGACGGGACAAGAGACCCAGTACGTC. Its translation is CASSQETGQETQYV.

This clonotype occurred a few times. One end of the junction is discordant with germline, which a read error may explain. This chain uses TRBV11-2 with TRBJ2-4; 10 bases are a match to TRBD2. The length of the CDR3 is 15 residues. CDR1 is SGHAT and CDR2 is FQNNGV in the germline V gene. The CDR3 spells CASSSGGGVKNIKYF. The CDR3 DNA sequence: TGTGCCAGCAGCAGCGGGGGGGGCGTCAAAAACATTAAGTACTTC.

This clonotype was detected ten times or more. This rearrangement joins TRBV27 to TRBJ1-1; D is unresolved. V lost 5 bases to trimming and J lost 4 bases, with 8 bases between them. The germline V gene encodes CDR1 MNHEY and CDR2 SMNVEV (reference sequence). The length of the CDR3 is 12 residues. CDR3 sequence (DNA): TGTGCCAGCAGTCCCCTAGGCACTGAAGCTTTCTTT. This sequence encodes CASSPLGTEAFF.

The chain employs TRBV6-1 and TRBJ1-2; D call uncertain. The germline V gene encodes CDR1 MNHNS and CDR2 SASEGT. The CDR3 covers 15 residues. Trimming stripped 2 bases from V and 0 bases from J, with 10 bases between. The CDR3 region has the DNA TGTGCCAGCAGTGAATGGGTGAGAGCTAACTATGGCTACACCTTC. It is translated as CASSEWVRANYGYTF.

The chain employs TRBV15 and TRBJ2-6, with D unresolved. CDR3 size: 16 residues. V lost 0 bases, J lost 2 bases, and 8 bases lay in between. Germline CDR1 reads LNHNV; CDR2 reads YYDKDF (reference sequence). The CDR3 protein is CATSRDPLAGANVLTF. The CDR3 region has the DNA TGTGCCACCAGCAGAGATCCCCTAGCTGGGGCCAACGTCCTGACTTTC.

This clonotype was observed many times. This chain connects TRBV12-3 or TRBV12-4 to TRBJ2-7, with 8 bases lining up with TRBD1. The CDR3 contains 14 residues. The junction had 6 bases not matched to a gene; V was cut back by 6 bases and J by 2 bases. CDR3 DNA sequence: TGTGCCAGCAGACAAGGGACAGGAGCCTACGAGCAGTACTTC. As protein: CASRQGTGAYEQYF.